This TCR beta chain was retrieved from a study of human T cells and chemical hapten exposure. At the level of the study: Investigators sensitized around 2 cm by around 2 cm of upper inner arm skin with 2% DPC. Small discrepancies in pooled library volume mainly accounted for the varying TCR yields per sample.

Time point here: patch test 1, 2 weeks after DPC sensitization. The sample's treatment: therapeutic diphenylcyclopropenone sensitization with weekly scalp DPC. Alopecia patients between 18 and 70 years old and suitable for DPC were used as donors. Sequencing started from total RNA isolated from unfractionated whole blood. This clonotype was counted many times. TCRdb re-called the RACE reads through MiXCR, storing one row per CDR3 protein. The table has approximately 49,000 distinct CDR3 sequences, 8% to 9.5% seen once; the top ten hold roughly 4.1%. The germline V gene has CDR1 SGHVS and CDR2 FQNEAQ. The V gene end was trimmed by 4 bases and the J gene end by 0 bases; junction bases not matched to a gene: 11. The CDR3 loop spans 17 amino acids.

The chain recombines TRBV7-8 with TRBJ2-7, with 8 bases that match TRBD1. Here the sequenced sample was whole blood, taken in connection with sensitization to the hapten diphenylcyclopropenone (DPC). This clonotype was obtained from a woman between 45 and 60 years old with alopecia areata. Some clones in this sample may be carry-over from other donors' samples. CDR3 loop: CASSSKRDRSRSYEQYF. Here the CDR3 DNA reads TGTGCCAGCAGCTCAAAAAGGGACAGGTCCCGCTCCTACGAGCAGTACTTC.